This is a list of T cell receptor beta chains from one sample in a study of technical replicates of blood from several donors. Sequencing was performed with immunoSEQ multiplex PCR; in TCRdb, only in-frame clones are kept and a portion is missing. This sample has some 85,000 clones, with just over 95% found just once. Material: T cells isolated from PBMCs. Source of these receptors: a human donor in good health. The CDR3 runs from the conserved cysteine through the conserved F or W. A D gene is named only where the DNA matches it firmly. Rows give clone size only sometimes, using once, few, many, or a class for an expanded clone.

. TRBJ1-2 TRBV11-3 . TGTGCCAGCAGCTTAACCGGAGTAAACTATGGCTACACCTTC CASSLTGVNYGYTF
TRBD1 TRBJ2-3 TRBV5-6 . TGTGCCAGCAGCTTGGAAGGGACAGGGCTGGATACGCAGTATTTT CASSLEGTGLDTQYF
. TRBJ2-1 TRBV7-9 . TGTGCCAGCAGCGCGTCCGGGACTCCCATGGATGAGCAGTTCTTC CASSASGTPMDEQFF
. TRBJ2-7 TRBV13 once TGTGCCAGCAGCCCCGGGGCAGGGGCTAGGTACGAGCAGTACTTC CASSPGAGARYEQYF
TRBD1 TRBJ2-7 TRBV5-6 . TGTGCCAGCACAGACAGGGGCTACGAGCAGTACTTC CASTDRGYEQYF
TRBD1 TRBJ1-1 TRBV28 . TGTGCCAGCAGACAGGGGGGCACTGAAGCTTTCTTT CASRQGGTEAFF
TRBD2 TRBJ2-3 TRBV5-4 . TGTGCCAGCAGCTGGGGACTAGCGGGAGTTACAGATACGCAGTATTTT CASSWGLAGVTDTQYF
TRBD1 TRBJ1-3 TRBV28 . TGTGCCAGCAGTTTTCCGGGACAGGGGTTCACCTCTGGAAACACCATATATTTT CASSFPGQGFTSGNTIYF
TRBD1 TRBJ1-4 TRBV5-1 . TGCGCCAGCAGGGGGACAGCTCCAGGACTGTTTTTT CASRGTAPGLFF
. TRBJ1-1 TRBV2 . TGTGCCAGCAGTGACGCAGGGGTGATAACTGAAGCTTTCTTT CASSDAGVITEAFF
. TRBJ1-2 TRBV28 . TGTGCCAGCAGGTCGACTGGAAGCTACACCTTC CASRSTGSYTF
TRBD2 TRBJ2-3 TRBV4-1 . TGCGCCAGCAGCCAAGATCAGAGCGGGATCACAGATACGCAGTATTTT CASSQDQSGITDTQYF
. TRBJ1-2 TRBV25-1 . TGTGCCAGCAGTTTGGGGCTTGACTATGGCTACACCTTC CASSLGLDYGYTF
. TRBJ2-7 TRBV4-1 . TGCGCCAGCAGCCAAGCCGGGTTCAGAGAGATCAACGAGCAGTACTTC CASSQAGFREINEQYF
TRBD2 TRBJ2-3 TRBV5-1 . TGCGCCAGCAGCTTGGGGCCGGGGGGGGCCGCAGATACGCAGTATTTT CASSLGPGGAADTQYF
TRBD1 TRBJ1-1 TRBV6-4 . TGTGCCAGCAGTCGACAGGGTGGGGTGAGCACTGAAGCTTTCTTT CASSRQGGVSTEAFF
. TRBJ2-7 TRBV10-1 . TGCGCCAGCAGTGAGATGGGCAGCTCCTACGAGCAGTACTTC CASSEMGSSYEQYF
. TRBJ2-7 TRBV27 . TGTGCCAGCAGTTTTGGCAGGATCTCCTACGAGCAGTACTTC CASSFGRISYEQYF
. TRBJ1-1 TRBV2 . TGTGCCAGCAGTGAATGGTCTAATCCCGAAGCTTTCTTT CASSEWSNPEAFF
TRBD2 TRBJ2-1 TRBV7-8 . TGTGCCAGCAGCTGGAGACTAGCGGGAGGGCCTGTAGCCCTGGCCAATGAGCAGTTCTTC CASSWRLAGGPVALANEQFF
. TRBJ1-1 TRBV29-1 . TGCAGCGTTGAATTACCCCATCGGTACACTGAAGCTTTCTTT CSVELPHRYTEAFF
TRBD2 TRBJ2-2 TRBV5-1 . TGCGCCAGCAGCTTGGATAGCGGGAGCACCGGGGAGCTGTTTTTT CASSLDSGSTGELFF
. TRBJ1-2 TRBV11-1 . TGTGCCAGCAGCAAATACAGGACGAGCTACACCTTC CASSKYRTSYTF
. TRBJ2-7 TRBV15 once TGTGCCACCAGCAGAGCCCGGGACACCTCCTACGAGCAGTACTTC CATSRARDTSYEQYF
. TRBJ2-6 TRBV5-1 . TGCGCCAGCAGCGGAGTTCCCTCTGGGGCCAACGTCCTGACTTTC CASSGVPSGANVLTF
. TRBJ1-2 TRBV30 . TGTGCCTGGAGTCCTGACACCTATGGCTACACCTTC CAWSPDTYGYTF
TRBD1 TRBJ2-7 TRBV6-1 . TGTGCCAGCAGTGAAGCGAATCAGGGGGCCAGACCCTACGAGCAGTACTTC CASSEANQGARPYEQYF
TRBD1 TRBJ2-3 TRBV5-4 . TGTGCCAGCCACAGGGGTTCAGATACGCAGTATTTT CASHRGSDTQYF
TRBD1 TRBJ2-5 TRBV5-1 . TGCGCCAGCAGCCGGACAGGGGGCGCGGAGACCCAGTACTTC CASSRTGGAETQYF
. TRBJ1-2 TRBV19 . TGTGCCAGTAGTATGTGGGCAAGTGGCTACACCTTC CASSMWASGYTF
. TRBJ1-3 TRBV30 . TGTGCCTGGAGTGTAATGGGGCAGGGAAAGAGCACCATATATTTT CAWSVMGQGKSTIYF
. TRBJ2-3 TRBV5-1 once TGCGCCAGCAGCTTGGAGACAGGCACAGATACGCAGTATTTT CASSLETGTDTQYF
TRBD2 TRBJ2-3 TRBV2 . TGTGCCAGCAGTTCCGTAGCGGGAGAGACAGATACGCAGTATTTT CASSSVAGETDTQYF
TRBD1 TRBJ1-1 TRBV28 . TGTGCCAGTCCCCCGAGACAGGGGGCGAGGGACACTGAAGCTTTCTTT CASPPRQGARDTEAFF
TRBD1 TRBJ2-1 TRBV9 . TGTGCCAGCAGCACCGGGACAGGGTCCAATGAGCAGTTCTTC CASSTGTGSNEQFF
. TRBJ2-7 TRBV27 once TGTGCCAGCAGTTTGACAGCAACCTACGAGCAGTACTTC CASSLTATYEQYF
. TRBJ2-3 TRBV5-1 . TGCGCCAGCAGCTTGGGACTAGTCATGTCAGATACGCAGTATTTT CASSLGLVMSDTQYF
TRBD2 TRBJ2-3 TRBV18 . TGTGCCAGCTCACCAGTCAGCGGGAGTACAGATACGCAGTATTTT CASSPVSGSTDTQYF
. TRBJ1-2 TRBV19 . TGTGCCAGTAGCCACACCCTGACAGACCTACGTGGCTACACCTTC CASSHTLTDLRGYTF
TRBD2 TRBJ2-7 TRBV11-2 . TGTGCCAGCAGCCGGACTAGCGGGGTCTCCTACGAGCAGTACTTC CASSRTSGVSYEQYF
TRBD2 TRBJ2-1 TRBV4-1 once TGCGCCAGCAGCCTAGCTAGCGGGCAGAGCTCCTACAATGAGCAGTTCTTC CASSLASGQSSYNEQFF
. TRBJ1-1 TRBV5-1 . TGCGCCAGCAGCTTCGGGAACACTGAAGCTTTCTTT CASSFGNTEAFF
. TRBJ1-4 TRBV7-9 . TGTGCCAGCAGCTGGACTGAAAATGAAAAACTGTTTTTT CASSWTENEKLFF
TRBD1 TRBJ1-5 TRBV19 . TGTGCCAGTGACCGGGCAGGGGGATATCAGCCCCAGCATTTT CASDRAGGYQPQHF
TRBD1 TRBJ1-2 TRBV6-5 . TGTGCCAGCAGTGGAACAGGGGCGGTAGGCTACACCTTC CASSGTGAVGYTF
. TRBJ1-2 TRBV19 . TGTGCCAGTAGTATGGTGGGGGCCCGCTATGGCTACACCTTC CASSMVGARYGYTF
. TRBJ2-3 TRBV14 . TGTGCCAGCAGCCCCACGGGGATGTGGAGCACAGATACGCAGTATTTT CASSPTGMWSTDTQYF
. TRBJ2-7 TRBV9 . TGTGCCAGCAGCTCCGACAGATCCTACGAGCAGTACTTC CASSSDRSYEQYF
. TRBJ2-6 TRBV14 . TGTGCCAGCAGACGGACAGCTGGGGCCAACGTCCTGACTTTC CASRRTAGANVLTF
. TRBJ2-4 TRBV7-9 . TGTGCCAGCAGCTTAGATCCGGGAGTGAACATTCAGTACTTC CASSLDPGVNIQYF
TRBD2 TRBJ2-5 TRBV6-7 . TGTGCCAGCAGTTCACTACTAGCGGGAGAGACCCAGTACTTC CASSSLLAGETQYF